These T cell receptor beta chains were read from a single sample in a study of blood T cell repertoires in COVID-19. Generated by immunoSEQ multiplex PCR, the TCRdb table keeps only in-frame clones and is missing some. This table has about 380,000 clones, roughly 89% appearing once. The specimen sequenced was peripheral blood. All receptors derive from a man between 18 and 29 years old with active or convalescent COVID-19. Both conserved end residues are part of each CDR3. D genes are given only for firm matches. Size is omitted from some rows. Given values are once, few, many or a class for expanded clones.

NA	TRBV11-2	TRBJ1-1	TRBD1	CASRGGRTEAFF	TGTGCCAGCCGAGGGGGCAGGACTGAAGCTTTCTTT
NA	TRBV4-2	TRBJ1-4	NA	CASSQPGRANEKLFF	TGTGCCAGCAGCCAACCGGGGAGAGCTAATGAAAAACTGTTTTTT
NA	TRBV11-2	TRBJ1-1	NA	CASSLVTTEAFF	TGTGCCAGCAGCTTAGTTACTACTGAAGCTTTCTTT
NA	TRBV7-2	TRBJ2-1	NA	CASSLGGLYNEQFF	TGTGCCAGCAGCTTGGGCGGGCTTTACAATGAGCAGTTCTTC
NA	TRBV20-1	TRBJ1-2	NA	CSARTDGYTF	TGCAGTGCTAGGACAGATGGCTACACCTTC
NA	TRBV27	TRBJ2-3	NA	CASRIESVGTDTQYF	TGTGCCAGCAGGATAGAGAGCGTTGGCACAGATACGCAGTATTTT
once	TRBV9	TRBJ2-1	TRBD2	CASSSQLGGASGRIEQFF	TGTGCCAGCAGCTCGCAATTAGGGGGGGCTAGCGGGAGGATCGAGCAGTTCTTC
NA	TRBV27	TRBJ2-5	NA	CASTPRGIKTQYF	TGTGCCAGCACTCCGAGGGGGATAAAGACCCAGTACTTC
few	TRBV7-9	TRBJ2-1	TRBD1	CASSPGQGNANEQFF	TGTGCCAGCAGCCCGGGACAGGGGAACGCGAATGAGCAGTTCTTC
NA	TRBV3-1/TRBV3-2	TRBJ1-1	NA	CASSPGLTNTEAFF	TGTGCCAGCAGCCCAGGCTTAACGAACACTGAAGCTTTCTTT
once	TRBV10-3	TRBJ1-1	NA	CAIRVGANTEAFF	TGTGCCATCAGGGTCGGAGCGAACACTGAAGCTTTCTTT
NA	TRBV6-5	TRBJ2-2	TRBD2	CASSRLAEAGELFF	TGTGCCAGCAGTAGACTAGCGGAAGCGGGGGAGCTGTTTTTT
NA	TRBV9	TRBJ1-1	TRBD1	CASSVGGQGMNTEAFF	TGTGCCAGCAGCGTAGGGGGACAGGGGATGAACACTGAAGCTTTCTTT
once	TRBV2	TRBJ1-1	NA	CASIPGRFRTEAFF	TGTGCCAGCATTCCGGGGAGGTTTCGGACTGAAGCTTTCTTT
NA	TRBV4-3	TRBJ2-2	TRBD2	CASSRFSGLANTNTGELFF	TGCGCCAGCAGTCGATTCTCAGGACTAGCGAACACGAACACCGGGGAGCTGTTTTTT
NA	TRBV6-5	TRBJ2-5	NA	CASSWTVQETQYF	TGTGCCAGCAGCTGGACAGTCCAAGAGACCCAGTACTTC
NA	TRBV5-1	TRBJ2-1	TRBD1	CASSSAGTAYNEQFF	TGCGCCAGCAGCAGCGCCGGGACAGCTTACAATGAGCAGTTCTTC
NA	TRBV27	TRBJ2-1	TRBD2	CASSFVYGTSTHEQFF	TGTGCCAGCAGTTTTGTATACGGGACTAGCACGCATGAGCAGTTCTTC